This T cell receptor beta chain was sequenced during a study of T cell repertoires in cytomegalovirus infection. Study summary: The public TCR beta signatures pointed to both CMV infection and matching HLA type.

CDR1 and CDR2 (germline): SQVTM, ANQGSEA. Losses at the gene ends were 3 bases for V and 3 bases for J; bases not matched to a gene: 6. This CDR3 region has 14 residues. Study observations and caveats: Using cumulative public TCR beta family frequency, the authors identified those who carried CMV together with the relevant HLA. HLA-C-restricted, CMV-specific TCR beta clonotypes were dominant ex vivo.

Using its own MiXCR run on the reads, TCRdb lists one record per CDR3 protein. The data show 210,000 or so distinct CDR3 sequences, 5% to 8.5% seen once. The table lists this clonotype with many counts. The target antigen is unknown. The V call is TRBV29-1, the J call TRBJ2-7, with 9 positions matching TRBD1. The sequence was obtained from a human donor in good health (CMV status not recorded). Some clones in this sample may be carry-over from other donors' samples. Specimen: PBMCs. CDR3: CSVEVQGQGYEQYF. In DNA, the CDR3 is TGCAGCGTTGAGGTGCAGGGACAGGGCTACGAGCAGTACTTC.